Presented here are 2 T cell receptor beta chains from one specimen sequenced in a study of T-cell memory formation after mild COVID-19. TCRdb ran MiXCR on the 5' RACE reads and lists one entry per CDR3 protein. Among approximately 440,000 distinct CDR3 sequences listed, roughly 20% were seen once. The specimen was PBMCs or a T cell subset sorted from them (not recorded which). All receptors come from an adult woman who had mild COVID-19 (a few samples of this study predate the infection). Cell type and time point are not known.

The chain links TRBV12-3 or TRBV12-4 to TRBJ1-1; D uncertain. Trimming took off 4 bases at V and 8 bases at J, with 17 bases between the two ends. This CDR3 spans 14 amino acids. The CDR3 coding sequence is TGTGCCAGCAGTTACCCCCGACCAATACCGGAAGCTTTCTTT. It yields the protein CASSYPRPIPEAFF.

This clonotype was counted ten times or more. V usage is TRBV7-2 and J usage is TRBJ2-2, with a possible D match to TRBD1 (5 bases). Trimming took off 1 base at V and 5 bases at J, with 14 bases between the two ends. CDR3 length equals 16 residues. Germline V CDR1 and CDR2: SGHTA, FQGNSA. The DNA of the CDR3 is TGTGCCAGCAGCTTAGATCCAGGGTTGTATACCGGGGAGCTGTTTTTT. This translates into CASSLDPGLYTGELFF. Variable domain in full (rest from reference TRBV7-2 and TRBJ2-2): GAGVSQSPSNKVTEKGKDVELRCDPISGHTALYWYRQSLGQGLEFLIYFQGNSAPDKSGLPSDRFSAERTGGSVSTLTIQRTQQEDSAVYLCASSLDPGLYTGELFFGEGSRLTVL.